One T cell receptor beta chain is described in this entry. Its specific antigen is unknown. Base qualities were left out, and no much larger clone turns up one base away. Each collaborating institution followed its own protocols to collect whole blood in K2EDTA tubes. For TCRbeta analysis, collaborators shipped samples in one of three forms: frozen whole blood, isolated PBMCs, or DNA extracted from either of those sample types. The data derive from a study of blood T cell repertoires in COVID-19 (dated by TCRdb to the early 2020s). A note on the overall study: Collaborator samples came from the United States, Italy and Spain and covered acute and convalescent phases of COVID-19. The material from the prospective study consisted of cDNA or gDNA derived from T cells, B-cell-depleted T cells, or PBMCs. Deeply sampled blood TCRbeta repertoires from subjects exposed to, actively infected with, or recovered from COVID-19 were included in the dataset. The repertoires were released in a freely available public database intended as a resource for research on the immune response to SARS-CoV-2. Samples were obtained from the ongoing ImmuneRACE study (first 160 participants) and from some 1,300 subjects provided by 6 global collaborators. Sample metadata almost always included a de-identified subject ID, COVID-19 status, age in years and sex. Where available, HLA class I and class II types were obtained from metadata supplied by the sample provider rather than from assay-based typing. Study-wide conclusions, independent of this receptor: The quantity of clinical and demographic metadata differed by source and by participant and was supplied without curation.

The immunoSEQ Assay, a bias-controlled multiplex PCR, was used to amplify TCRbeta CDR3 regions from genomic DNA. For the original study's pipeline: The number of nucleated cells in each sample was estimated by amplification of reference gene primers within the assay. To quantify the absolute abundance of each unique TCRbeta CDR3 rearrangement, sequence reads were collapsed and filtered. For each sample, productive Simpson clonality was calculated as the square root of Simpson's diversity index over productive rearrangements. TCRdb provides this immuneACCESS table in a form limited to in-frame rearrangements. Some clones are lacking; in checked studies, under half of them reflect an unresolved V gene, and why the rest are absent is not known. V, J and clone size are those of that table, while D and trimming were read from the DNA. The sample records approximately 180,000 clones, under 85% of which are singletons. Clones ranked in the top ten supply approximately 9.4% of the sample.

The CDR3 measures 17 amino acids from cysteine to phenylalanine. The CDR3 DNA has 51 bases and is translated from base 1. CDR1 and CDR2, looked up from the germline V gene (reference sequence), are LNHDA and SQIVND. V is trimmed back by 0 bases and J by 4 bases, and the junction contains 7 bases that no gene match accounts for. Here the chain combines TRBV19 and TRBJ2-2; a stretch of 8 junction bases matches TRBD1. This clonotype was sampled from a woman older than 75 with acute or convalescent COVID-19. The sequencing input was peripheral blood. In nucleotides, the sequence is TGTGCCAGTAGTATAGAGGCGACAGGGGAGGTCACCGGGGAGCTGTTTTTT. Its coded protein is CASSIEATGEVTGELFF.